This is a list of T cell receptor beta chains from one sample in a study of graft-versus-host responses after intestinal transplantation. TCRdb's copy holds only in-frame clones and misses some; the assay was immunoSEQ multiplex PCR. Altogether about 15,000 clones are present, about two thirds being singletons, with the ten largest covering 7.5% to 10%. The specimen comprised ileum tissue, sampled around 730 days after intestinal transplantation. The receptors derive from a human patient who received an intestinal transplant, so some T cells may come from the graft donor. The CDR3 runs from the conserved cysteine through the conserved F or W. Fields, in order: clone size, D gene, J gene, V gene, CDR3 DNA, CDR3 protein. D genes are given only for firm matches. Not all rows give a size; the values are once, few, many and, for expanded clones, a class.

once	TRBD1	TRBJ2-3	TRBV2	TGTGCCAGCAGCGCCCCGGGACAGGGGGTGGGTCTCACAGATACGCAGTATTTT	CASSAPGQGVGLTDTQYF
-	TRBD1	TRBJ1-4	TRBV10-3	TGTGCCATCAGTAACAGGGGGCAGAACATGGCAACTAATGAAAAACTGTTTTTT	CAISNRGQNMATNEKLFF
few	-	TRBJ2-7	TRBV4-3	TGCGCCAGCAGCCAGGGGGGGGCGGACGAGCAGTACTTC	CASSQGGADEQYF
once	TRBD2	TRBJ2-1	TRBV7-2	TGTGCCAGCAGCTTCTCCCTAGCGGGGAATGAGCAGTTCTTC	CASSFSLAGNEQFF
-	TRBD1	TRBJ2-5	TRBV4-3	TGCGCCAGCAGCCAACAATGGGGACAGGGAGTAGAGACCCAGTACTTC	CASSQQWGQGVETQYF
-	-	TRBJ1-6	TRBV18	TGTGCCAGCTCACTAGGGACTGATTCACCCCTCCACTTT	CASSLGTDSPLHF
-	-	TRBJ2-7	TRBV5-1	TGCGCCAGCAGCCTAGAGGCGTCCTTGAACGAGCAGTACTTC	CASSLEASLNEQYF
-	-	TRBJ1-4	TRBV4-3	TGCGCCAGCAGCCAAGATTCGGCGGGAGCAACTAATGAAAAACTGTTTTTT	CASSQDSAGATNEKLFF
-	TRBD1	TRBJ1-6	TRBV7-8	TGTGCCAGCAGGAATAGCAGGGGGTTGTTAGGCTCACCCCTCCACTTT	CASRNSRGLLGSPLHF
-	TRBD1	TRBJ1-3	TRBV11-2	TGTGCCAGCAGCTTAGAGAGCAGGGGGTCTGGAAACACCATATATTTT	CASSLESRGSGNTIYF
-	-	TRBJ2-1	TRBV4-3	TGCGCCAGCAGCCAATCCCTAACTAGCCCCGGGGATAATGAGCAGTTCTTC	CASSQSLTSPGDNEQFF
-	-	TRBJ2-2	TRBV4-3	TGCGCCAGCAGCCAAGATGGAGACCGCGGGGAGCTGTTTTTT	CASSQDGDRGELFF
-	TRBD1	TRBJ2-6	TRBV19	TGTGCCAGTAGTAGTTGGCAGGGGGTAGCTGGGGCCAACGTCCTGACTTTC	CASSSWQGVAGANVLTF
-	-	TRBJ1-1	TRBV19	TGTGCCAGTAGCCTCCGGGGGGGTGACACTGAAGCTTTCTTT	CASSLRGGDTEAFF
-	-	TRBJ1-5	TRBV5-7	TGTGCCAGCAGCGTGGTGGGACACAGTAATCAGCCCCAGCATTTT	CASSVVGHSNQPQHF
once	-	TRBJ2-1	TRBV2	TGTGCCAGCGTGCGGCAGGGTAGGGGCAATGAGCAGTTCTTC	CASVRQGRGNEQFF
once	-	TRBJ1-3	TRBV9	TGTGCCAGCAGCCTCCAGGAGGGCTCTGGAAACACCATATATTTT	CASSLQEGSGNTIYF
-	-	TRBJ1-1	TRBV18	TGTGCCAGCTCACCACAGAGACAGGAACCGAACACTGAAGCTTTCTTT	CASSPQRQEPNTEAFF
-	-	TRBJ2-6	TRBV6-1	TGTGCCAGCAGGGCATCTGGGGCCAACGTCCTGACTTTC	CASRASGANVLTF
-	TRBD1	TRBJ1-5	TRBV27	TGTGCCAGCGGACAGGGCAATCAGCCCCAGCATTTT	CASGQGNQPQHF
-	-	TRBJ1-2	TRBV21-1	TGTGCCAGCAGCAAATGGGCACAGAGCTATGGCTACACCTTC	CASSKWAQSYGYTF
-	-	TRBJ1-3	TRBV2	TGTGCCAGCAGGAAAGTGGACAACCAAAACACCATATATTTT	CASRKVDNQNTIYF